This entry lists 26 T cell receptor beta chains sequenced from one sample in a study of OX40 agonist ivuxolimab in advanced cancers. Libraries were prepared by immunoSEQ multiplex PCR; TCRdb keeps only in-frame clonotypes and omits some of them. Here the sample spans about 15,000 clones, less than 90% being singletons. Specimen: CD4+ or CD8+ T cells sorted from blood, collected in a trial of the OX40 agonist ivuxolimab. These receptors came from an adult with an advanced solid tumor such as melanoma, head and neck, liver or kidney cancer.

This chain uses TRBV27 with TRBJ2-2; D is ambiguous. This CDR3 is 15 amino acids long. The germline V gene encodes CDR1 MNHEY and CDR2 SMNVEV (reference sequence). V shed 0 bases and J shed 4 bases, with 9 bases lying between them. The CDR3 coding sequence is TGTGCCAGCAGTTTATCCCCGGCCTTCACCGGGGAGCTGTTTTTT. Its translation is CASSLSPAFTGELFF.

The chain has TRBV7-8 and TRBJ2-3; D remains unclear. Germline V gene lookup returns CDR1 SGHVS and CDR2 FQNEAQ. Trimming pared 1 base from V and 1 base from J, leaving 9 bases between. CDR3 size: 15 residues. CDR3 region: CASSLGVRGTDTQYF. In DNA, the CDR3 is TGTGCCAGCAGCTTAGGTGTGCGTGGCACAGATACGCAGTATTTT.

This rearrangement joins TRBV19 to TRBJ2-1; D possibly corresponds to TRBD2 (6 bases). The length of the CDR3 is 13 residues. Germline V gene data show CDR1 as LNHDA and CDR2 as SQIVND (reference sequence). Trimming removed 1 base from V and 9 bases from J, with 10 bases in between. CDR3 bases: TGTGCCAGTAGTATAGCGGGAGCGGTTGAGCAGTTCTTC. Residues: CASSIAGAVEQFF.

The J gene is TRBJ2-7, the V gene TRBV30; D may correspond to TRBD1 or TRBD2 (5 bases each). Germline CDR1 reads GTSNPN; CDR2 reads SVGIG (reference sequence). Trimming took off 2 bases at V and 3 bases at J, with 8 bases between the two ends. The CDR3 contains 12 residues. CDR3 DNA sequence: TGTGCCTGGAGTCGGGACCTCTACGAGCAGTACTTC. Translating it yields CAWSRDLYEQYF.

This clone appeared a single time. The rearrangement links TRBV7-9 to TRBJ1-4; 8 bases align to TRBD1. V was pared by 3 bases and J by 0 bases, with 12 bases of the junction left unmatched. Germline V gene lookup returns CDR1 SEHNR and CDR2 FQNEAQ (reference sequence). This CDR3 region has 19 residues. The CDR3 DNA is TGTGCCAGCAGCTTGGGGGTTGGACAGGGACGTGCAACTAATGAAAAACTGTTTTTT. It specifies CASSLGVGQGRATNEKLFF.

This sequence joins TRBV6-6 and TRBJ2-2, with a weak D call TRBD2 (5 bases). Germline V CDR1 and CDR2: MNHNY, SVGAGI (reference sequence). The length of the CDR3 is 14 residues. Trimming removed 9 bases at V and 0 bases at J, with 11 bases between. The CDR3 is CASGGLTNTGELFF. The CDR3 nucleotides are TGTGCCAGTGGTGGACTCACGAACACCGGGGAGCTGTTTTTT.

This clone was observed a handful of times. The chain uses TRBV6-5 and TRBJ2-5, with D possibly TRBD2 on 5 matching bases. The CDR3 runs to 13 residues. Trimming took off 5 bases at V and 3 bases at J, with 10 bases between the two ends. Germline lookup yields CDR1 MNHEY and CDR2 SVGAGI. The CDR3 spells CASSTGLKETQYF. For the CDR3, the DNA is TGTGCCAGCAGTACCGGACTGAAAGAGACCCAGTACTTC.

The chain has TRBV5-1 and TRBJ2-5, with TRBD2 as a possible D gene (7 bases). This CDR3 comprises 14 residues. The V end lost 5 bases, the J end lost 2 bases, and 13 bases lay between the germline ends. CDR1 and CDR2 (germline): SGHRS, YFSETQ. The CDR3 DNA reads as TGCGCCAGCAGGTATGCGGGGGCTCAAGAGACCCAGTACTTC. Amino acid sequence: CASRYAGAQETQYF.

Remarks on this clone: The sample holds other DNA sequences that translate to the same CDR3. The V and J genes are TRBV18 and TRBJ2-3, with D possibly TRBD2 on 6 matching bases. The germline gives CDR1 KGHSH, CDR2 LQKENI. This CDR3 has 14 residues. V was cut by 3 bases and J by 2 bases, with 9 bases left in between. CDR3: CASSPGLNTDTQYF. Here the CDR3 DNA reads TGTGCCAGCTCACCGGGACTCAACACAGATACGCAGTATTTT.

This chain uses TRBV28 with TRBJ2-3; TRBD2 matches 13 bases. There are 18 residues in the CDR3. Germline loops: CDR1 MDHEN, CDR2 SYDVKM. With 4 bases clipped from V and 3 bases from J, the junction kept 10 bases outside the gene matches. CDR3 sequence (DNA): TGTGCCAGCAGTTCCTCCGGGACTAGCGGGACCGGGACAGATACGCAGTATTTT. It is translated as CASSSSGTSGTGTDTQYF.

This chain uses TRBV28 with TRBJ1-5; the D is unclear. CDR1 and CDR2 from the germline V gene are MDHEN and SYDVKM. CDR3 length: 16 amino acids. V lost 5 bases and J lost 4, with 18 bases in between. CDR3 sequence reads: CASSKGSNRWNQPQHF. The CDR3 DNA reads TGTGCCAGCAGTAAAGGGAGCAACCGGTGGAATCAGCCCCAGCATTTT. Full variable domain (remainder filled in from reference TRBV28 and TRBJ1-5): DVKVTQSSRYLVKRTGEKVFLECVQDMDHENMFWYRQDPGLGLRLIYFSYDVKMKEKGDIPEGYSVSREKKERFSLILESASTNQTSMYLCASSKGSNRWNQPQHFGDGTRLSIL.

The CDR3: CASSQASGTGLSPLHF. The CDR3 DNA is TGCGCCAGCAGCCAAGCCTCCGGGACAGGGCTTTCACCCCTCCACTTT. The chain has TRBV4-3 and TRBJ1-6, with 9 bases matching TRBD1. Looked up from germline, CDR1 is LGHNA and CDR2 is YSLEER. The CDR3 sequence is 16 residues long. V lost 1 base, J lost 9 bases, and 7 bases stayed unmatched.

This clone was observed a handful of times. This CDR3 is CASSPGTPYSNQPQHF. As DNA, the CDR3 is TGTGCCAGCTCACCAGGGACACCTTATAGCAATCAGCCCCAGCATTTT. The genes are TRBV18 and TRBJ1-5, with D perhaps TRBD1 (6 bases). The CDR3 extends over 16 amino acids. Trimming removed 2 bases from V and 0 bases from J, with 11 bases in between. Germline CDR1 KGHSH, CDR2 LQKENI.

V usage is TRBV5-4 and J usage is TRBJ2-7; 8 nucleotides agree with TRBD2. Germline values: CDR1 SGHNT, CDR2 YYREEE (reference sequence). CDR3 length: 16 residues. V shed 4 bases and J 3 bases; nucleotides not matched to a gene: 12. The CDR3 is CASSPGGTTIYYEQYF. The CDR3 DNA follows: TGTGCCAGCAGCCCGGGAGGGACTACGATATACTACGAGCAGTACTTC.

The chain uses TRBV7-2 and TRBJ1-2; 7 nucleotides line up with TRBD1. Trimming cost V 0 bases and J 4 bases; bases outside gene matches: 5. Looked up from germline, CDR1 is SGHTA and CDR2 is FQGNSA. This CDR3 region has 15 residues. CDR3: CASSLAQGETYGYTF. The CDR3 region has the DNA TGTGCCAGCAGCTTAGCCCAGGGGGAGACCTATGGCTACACCTTC.

For the CDR3, the DNA is TGCGCCAGCAGCTTGGGGCAAACTAGTTCCTACGAGCAGTACTTC. This encodes CASSLGQTSSYEQYF. The V gene is TRBV5-1, the J gene TRBJ2-7, with a weak D call TRBD2 (5 bases). The CDR3 runs 15 residues. Trimming cost V 0 bases and J 1 base, with 11 bases left between them. In germline, CDR1 is SGHRS, CDR2 YFSETQ. The full variable domain, rest sourced from reference TRBV5-1 and TRBJ2-7, is KAGVTQTPRYLIKTRGQQVTLSCSPISGHRSVSWYQQTPGQGLQFLFEYFSETQRNKGNFPGRFSGRQFSNSRSEMNVSTLELGDSALYLCASSLGQTSSYEQYFGPGTRLTVT.

This clone was counted once. The gene calls are TRBV5-1 and TRBJ2-3; D is uncertain. The germline V gene has CDR1 SGHRS and CDR2 YFSETQ. The CDR3 covers 12 residues. Trimming took off 0 bases at V and 11 bases at J, with 10 bases between the two ends. This CDR3 reads CASSLASSLQYF. DNA for the CDR3: TGCGCCAGCAGCTTGGCGAGTTCTTTGCAGTATTTT.

The chain is built from TRBV30 and TRBJ1-6; D ambiguous. CDR3 length: 15 amino acids. Germline V CDR1 and CDR2: GTSNPN, SVGIG (reference sequence). V was clipped by 3 bases and J by 1 base, with 10 bases between them. The CDR3 nucleotides read TGTGCCTGGAGCGAAGAGGTATCCTATAATTCACCCCTCCACTTT. Residues: CAWSEEVSYNSPLHF. The full variable domain, its missing parts supplied by reference TRBV30 and TRBJ1-6, is SQTIHQWPATLVQPVGSPLSLECTVEGTSNPNLYWYRQAAGRGLQLLFYSVGIGQISSEVPQNLSASRPQDRQFILSSKKLLLSDSGFYLCAWSEEVSYNSPLHFGNGTRLTVT.

V gene TRBV27 combines with J gene TRBJ1-6; TRBD1 is a possible D gene (5 bases). Germline CDR1 reads MNHEY; CDR2 reads SMNVEV (reference sequence). Trimming removed 6 bases from V and 9 bases from J, with 15 bases in between. The CDR3 has 14 residues. The DNA of the CDR3 is TGTGCCAGCAGCCCCGGGACTCTCAGTTCACCCCTCCACTTT. Residues: CASSPGTLSSPLHF.

V and J are TRBV7-3 and TRBJ1-3; 9 bases fit TRBD1. The trim removed 2 bases at V and 1 base at J, leaving 3 bases unmatched. The CDR3 sequence is 16 residues long. Germline-derived CDR1 and CDR2 are SGHTA and FQGTGA. Here the CDR3 reads CASSLVGQGSGNTIYF. Written as DNA, the CDR3 is TGTGCCAGCAGCTTAGTGGGACAGGGTTCTGGAAACACCATATATTTT.

This clone has a handful of counts. The chain has TRBV5-4 and TRBJ1-1; 7 bases fit TRBD1. Germline V gene sequence: CDR1 SGHNT, CDR2 YYREEE (reference sequence). Trimming at V came to 0 bases and at J to 4 bases, leaving 3 bases not matched to a gene. The CDR3 contains 14 residues. CDR3 in DNA: TGTGCCAGCAGCTTGGCAAGGGGGCCCACTGAAGCTTTCTTT. Protein sequence: CASSLARGPTEAFF.

The chain carries TRBV30 and TRBJ2-4; 10 bases are a match to TRBD1. With 6 bases clipped from V and 5 bases from J, the junction kept 19 bases outside the gene matches. This CDR3 is 18 amino acids long. The germline V gene has CDR1 GTSNPN and CDR2 SVGIG (reference sequence). This chain's CDR3 is CACLTGGRPGTAQNIQYF. As DNA, the CDR3 is TGTGCCTGTTTGACAGGGGGCAGGCCAGGAACGGCCCAAAACATTCAGTACTTC.

The chain joins TRBV28 to TRBJ2-5; weak D call: TRBD2 (6 bases). V was cut by 8 bases and J by 4 bases, with 14 bases left in between. Germline V gene data show CDR1 as MDHEN and CDR2 as SYDVKM. CDR3 length: 13 amino acids. Here the CDR3 DNA reads TGTGCCAGCTGTCAGGAGGGACGAGAGACCCAGTACTTC. As protein: CASCQEGRETQYF.

V and J are TRBV5-1 and TRBJ2-3; the D gene is possibly TRBD2 (6 bases). The ends were cut back, 5 bases at V and 4 bases at J, with 8 bases in the middle. The germline CDR1 and CDR2 sequences are SGHRS and YFSETQ. The CDR3 is 12 residues long. Written as DNA, the CDR3 is TGCGCCAGCAGGGGGGAGGCAGATACGCAGTATTTT. This codes for CASRGEADTQYF.

The chain is built from TRBV18 and TRBJ2-3; TRBD1 is a possible D gene (6 bases). The germline V gene encodes CDR1 KGHSH and CDR2 LQKENI. This CDR3 has 14 residues. Deletions cut 4 bases from V and 0 bases from J, with 8 bases between. DNA for the CDR3: TGTGCCAGCTCACAACAGGGTAGCACAGATACGCAGTATTTT. As protein: CASSQQGSTDTQYF.

The J gene is TRBJ1-4, the V gene TRBV7-1, with 8 bases that match TRBD1. TRBV7-1 is an ORF for which the function is uncertain. The J segment lost 4 bases and the V segment lost 5 bases, leaving 3 bases of the junction unmatched. This CDR3 spans 14 amino acids. The CDR3 here is CASSLTGVNEKLFF. The CDR3 bases are TGTGCCAGCAGCCTGACAGGGGTTAATGAAAAACTGTTTTTT.